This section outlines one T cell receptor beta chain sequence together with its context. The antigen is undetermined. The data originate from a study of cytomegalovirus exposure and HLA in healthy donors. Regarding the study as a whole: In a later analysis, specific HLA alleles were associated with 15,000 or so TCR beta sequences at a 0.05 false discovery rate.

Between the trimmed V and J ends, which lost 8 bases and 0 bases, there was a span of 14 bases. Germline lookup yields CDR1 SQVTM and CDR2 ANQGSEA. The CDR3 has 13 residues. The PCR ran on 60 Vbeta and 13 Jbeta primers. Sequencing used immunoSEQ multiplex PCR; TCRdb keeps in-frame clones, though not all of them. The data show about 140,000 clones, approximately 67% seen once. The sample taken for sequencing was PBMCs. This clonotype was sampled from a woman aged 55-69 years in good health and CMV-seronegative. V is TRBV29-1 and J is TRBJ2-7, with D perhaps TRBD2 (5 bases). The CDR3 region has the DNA TGCAGCACCCGGGATTCAAACTCCTACGAGCAGTACTTC. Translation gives CSTRDSNSYEQYF.